Listed here is a single T cell receptor (beta chain). Its matching antigen is unknown. The CDR3 spans 11 residues. Trimming removed 6 bases from V and 8 bases from J, with 8 bases in between. Germline loops: CDR1 KGHSH, CDR2 LQKENI. Measured with immunoSEQ multiplex PCR; TCRdb has only the in-frame clones, and not every one. This sample carries about 50,000 clones, approximately 84% of them seen once, and the ten largest clones take 10% to 15%. This sample is drawn from a study of OX40 agonist ivuxolimab in advanced cancers. Study summary: The eligibility criteria allowed prior anti-PD-1, anti-PD-L1 or anti-CTLA-4 therapy, and about 40% had some.

Findings and limits, study-wide: With doses of 0.1-3.0 mg/kg, partial responders showed among the lowest clonal expansion.

This specimen was CD4+ or CD8+ T cells sorted from blood, taken in a trial of the OX40 agonist ivuxolimab. V and J are TRBV18 and TRBJ1-3; no definite D call. The receptor was derived from an adult with an advanced solid tumor such as melanoma, head and neck, liver or kidney cancer. The CDR3 region is CASSFRDTIYF. As DNA, the CDR3 is TGTGCCAGCTCCTTCCGGGACACCATATATTTT. The variable domain in full, completed from reference TRBV18 and TRBJ1-3, reads NAGVMQNPRHLVRRRGQEARLRCSPMKGHSHVYWYRQLPEEGLKFMVYLQKENIIDESGMPKERFSAEFPKEGPSILRIQQVVRGDSAAYFCASSFRDTIYFGEGSWLTVV.